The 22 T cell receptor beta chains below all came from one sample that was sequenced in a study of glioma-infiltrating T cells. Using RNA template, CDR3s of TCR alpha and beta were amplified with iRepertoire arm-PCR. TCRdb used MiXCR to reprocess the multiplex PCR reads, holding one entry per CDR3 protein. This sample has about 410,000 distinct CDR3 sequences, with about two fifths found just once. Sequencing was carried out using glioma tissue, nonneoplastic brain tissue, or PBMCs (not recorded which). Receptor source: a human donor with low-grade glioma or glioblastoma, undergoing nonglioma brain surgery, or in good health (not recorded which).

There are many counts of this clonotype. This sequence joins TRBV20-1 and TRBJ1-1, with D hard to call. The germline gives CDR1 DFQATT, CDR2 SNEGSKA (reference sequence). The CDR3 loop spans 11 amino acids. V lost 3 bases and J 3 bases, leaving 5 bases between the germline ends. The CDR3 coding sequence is TGCAGTGCTAGCTGGGACACTGAAGCTTTCTTT. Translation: CSASWDTEAFF.

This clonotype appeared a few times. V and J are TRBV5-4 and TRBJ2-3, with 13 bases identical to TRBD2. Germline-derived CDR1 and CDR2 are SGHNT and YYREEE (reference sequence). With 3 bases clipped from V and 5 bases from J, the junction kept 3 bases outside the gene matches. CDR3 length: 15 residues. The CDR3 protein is CASSSLAGGLDTQYF. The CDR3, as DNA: TGTGCCAGCAGCTCACTAGCGGGAGGGTTAGATACGCAGTATTTT. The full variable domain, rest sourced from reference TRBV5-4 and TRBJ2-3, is ETGVTQSPTHLIKTRGQQVTLRCSSQSGHNTVSWYQQALGQGPQFIFQYYREEENGRGNFPPRFSGLQFPNYSSELNVNALELDDSALYLCASSSLAGGLDTQYFGPGTRLTVL.

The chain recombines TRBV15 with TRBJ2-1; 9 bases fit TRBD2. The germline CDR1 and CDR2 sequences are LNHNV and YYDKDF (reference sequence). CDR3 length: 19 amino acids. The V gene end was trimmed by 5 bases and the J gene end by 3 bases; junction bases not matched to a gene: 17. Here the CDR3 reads CATSGPGAGGPFNYNEQFF. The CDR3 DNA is TGTGCCACCAGCGGACCGGGAGCGGGAGGCCCATTTAACTACAATGAGCAGTTCTTC.

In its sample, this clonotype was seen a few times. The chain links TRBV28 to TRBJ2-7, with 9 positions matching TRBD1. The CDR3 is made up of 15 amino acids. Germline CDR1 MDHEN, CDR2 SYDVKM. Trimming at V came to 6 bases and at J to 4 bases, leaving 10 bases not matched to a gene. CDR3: CASREAGTGWYEQYF. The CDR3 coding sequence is TGTGCCAGCAGGGAAGCAGGGACAGGGTGGTACGAGCAGTACTTC.

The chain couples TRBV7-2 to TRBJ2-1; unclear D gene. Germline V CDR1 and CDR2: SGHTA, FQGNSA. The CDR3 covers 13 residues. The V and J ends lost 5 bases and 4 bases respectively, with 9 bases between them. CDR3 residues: CASSPTAYNEQFF. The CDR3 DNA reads TGTGCCAGCAGCCCTACAGCGTACAATGAGCAGTTCTTC.

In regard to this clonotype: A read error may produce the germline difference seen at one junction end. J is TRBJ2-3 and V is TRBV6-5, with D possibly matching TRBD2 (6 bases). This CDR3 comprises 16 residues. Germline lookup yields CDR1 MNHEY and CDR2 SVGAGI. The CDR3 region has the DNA TGTGCCAGGAGTTACGGGGTCCTAGCGAGCACAGTTACGCAGTATTTT. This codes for CARSYGVLASTVTQYF.

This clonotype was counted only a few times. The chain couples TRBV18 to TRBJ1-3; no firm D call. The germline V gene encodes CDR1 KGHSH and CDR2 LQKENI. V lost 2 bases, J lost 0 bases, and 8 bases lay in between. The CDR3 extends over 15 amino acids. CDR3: CASSPEVGSGNTIYF. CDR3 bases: TGTGCCAGCTCACCAGAGGTGGGCTCTGGAAACACCATATATTTT.

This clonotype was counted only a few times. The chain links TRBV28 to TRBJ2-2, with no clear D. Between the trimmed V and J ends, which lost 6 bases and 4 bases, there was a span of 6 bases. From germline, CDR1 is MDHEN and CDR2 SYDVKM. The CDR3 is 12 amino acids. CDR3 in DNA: TGTGCCAGCAGACGAGCCACCGGGGAGCTGTTTTTT. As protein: CASRRATGELFF. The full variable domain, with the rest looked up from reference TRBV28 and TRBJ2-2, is DVKVTQSSRYLVKRTGEKVFLECVQDMDHENMFWYRQDPGLGLRLIYFSYDVKMKEKGDIPEGYSVSREKKERFSLILESASTNQTSMYLCASRRATGELFFGEGSRLTVL.

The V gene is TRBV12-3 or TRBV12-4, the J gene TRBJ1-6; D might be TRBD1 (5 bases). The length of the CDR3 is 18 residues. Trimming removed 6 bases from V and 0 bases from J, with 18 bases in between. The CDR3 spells CASSKKARVLSYNSPLHF. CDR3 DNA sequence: TGTGCCAGCAGCAAAAAGGCCAGGGTTCTCTCCTATAATTCACCCCTCCACTTT.

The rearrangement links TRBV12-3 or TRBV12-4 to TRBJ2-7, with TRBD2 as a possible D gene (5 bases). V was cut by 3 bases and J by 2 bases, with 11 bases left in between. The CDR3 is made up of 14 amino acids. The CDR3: CASSLASRTYEQYF. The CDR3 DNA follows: TGTGCCAGCAGTTTGGCTAGCAGGACCTACGAGCAGTACTTC.

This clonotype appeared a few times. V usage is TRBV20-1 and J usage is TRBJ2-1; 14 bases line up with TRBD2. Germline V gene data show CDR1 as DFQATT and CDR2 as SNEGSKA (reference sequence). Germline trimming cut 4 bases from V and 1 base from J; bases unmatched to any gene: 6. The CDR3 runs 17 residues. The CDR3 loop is CSATGLAGARSYNEQFF. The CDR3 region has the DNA TGCAGTGCTACGGGACTAGCGGGAGCGAGGTCCTACAATGAGCAGTTCTTC.

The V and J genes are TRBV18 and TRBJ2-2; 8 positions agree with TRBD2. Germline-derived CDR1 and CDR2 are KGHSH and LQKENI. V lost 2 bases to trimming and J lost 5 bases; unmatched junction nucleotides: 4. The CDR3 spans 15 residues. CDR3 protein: CASSPSTSVTGELFF. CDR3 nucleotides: TGTGCCAGCTCACCATCGACTAGCGTAACCGGGGAGCTGTTTTTT.

The CDR3 nucleotides read TGTGCCAGCAGTCCCCCCCCCAATCAGCCCCAGCATTTT. This encodes CASSPPPNQPQHF. This chain uses TRBV28 with TRBJ1-5; D unclear. Germline V gene sequence: CDR1 MDHEN, CDR2 SYDVKM. The CDR3 runs to 13 residues. Trimming took 5 bases from V and 3 from J, leaving 8 bases between them.

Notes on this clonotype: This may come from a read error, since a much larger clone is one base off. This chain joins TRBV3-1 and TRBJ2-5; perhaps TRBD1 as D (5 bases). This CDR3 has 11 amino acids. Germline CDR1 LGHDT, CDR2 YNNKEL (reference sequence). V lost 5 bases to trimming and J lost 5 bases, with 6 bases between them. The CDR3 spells CASSAGETQYF. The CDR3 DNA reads TGTGCCAGCAGCGCAGGGGAGACCCAGTACTTC.

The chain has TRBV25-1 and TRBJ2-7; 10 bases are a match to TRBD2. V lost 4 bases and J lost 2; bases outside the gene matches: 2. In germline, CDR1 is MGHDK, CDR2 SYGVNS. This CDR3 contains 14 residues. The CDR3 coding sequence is TGTGCCAGCAGTGGGACTAGCGGACCCTACGAGCAGTACTTC. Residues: CASSGTSGPYEQYF.

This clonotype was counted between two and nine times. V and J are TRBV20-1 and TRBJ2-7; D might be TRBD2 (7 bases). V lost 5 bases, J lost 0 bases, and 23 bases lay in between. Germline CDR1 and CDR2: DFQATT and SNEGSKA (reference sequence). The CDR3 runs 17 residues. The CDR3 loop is CSAVAGTGGPSSYEQYF. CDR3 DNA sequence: TGCAGTGCTGTCGCCGGGACCGGGGGGCCCAGCTCCTACGAGCAGTACTTC.

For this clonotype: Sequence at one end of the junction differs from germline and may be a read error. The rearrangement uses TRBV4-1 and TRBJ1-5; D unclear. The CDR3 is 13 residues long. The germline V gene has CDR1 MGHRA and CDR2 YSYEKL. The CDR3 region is CASSQEQFQPQDF. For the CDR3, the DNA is TGCGCCAGCAGCCAAGAACAGTTTCAGCCCCAGGATTTT.

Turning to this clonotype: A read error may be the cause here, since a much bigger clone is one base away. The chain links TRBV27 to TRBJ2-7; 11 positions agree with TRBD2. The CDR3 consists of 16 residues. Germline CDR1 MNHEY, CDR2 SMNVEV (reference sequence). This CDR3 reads CASGLSTSGTRDEQYF. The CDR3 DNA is TGTGCCAGCGGTTTATCGACTAGCGGGACTCGCGACGAGCAGTACTTC.

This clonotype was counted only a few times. CDR3 sequence reads: CASSFHEAYDYNEQFF. The CDR3 nucleotides are TGTGCCAGCAGCTTCCATGAGGCGTACGACTACAATGAGCAGTTCTTC. The chain uses TRBV5-8 and TRBJ2-1, with D unresolved. Germline V gene lookup returns CDR1 SGHTS and CDR2 YDEGEE. This CDR3 comprises 16 residues. V shed 2 bases and J shed 3 bases, with 15 bases lying between them.

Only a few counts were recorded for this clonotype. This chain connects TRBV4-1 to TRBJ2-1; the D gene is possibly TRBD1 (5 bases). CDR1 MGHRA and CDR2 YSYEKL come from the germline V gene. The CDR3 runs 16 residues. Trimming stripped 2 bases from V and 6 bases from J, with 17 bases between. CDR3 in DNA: TGCGCCAGCAGCCAATGGGGCTTCAAGTCAGGCAATGAGCAGTTCTTC. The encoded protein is CASSQWGFKSGNEQFF.

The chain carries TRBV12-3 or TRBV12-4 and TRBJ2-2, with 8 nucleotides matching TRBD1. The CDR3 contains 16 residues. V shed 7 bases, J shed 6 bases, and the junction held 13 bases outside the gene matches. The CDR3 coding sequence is TGTGCCAGCACCCAGGGGGCTAGCCTATTCGCCGGGGAGCTGTTTTTT. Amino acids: CASTQGASLFAGELFF.

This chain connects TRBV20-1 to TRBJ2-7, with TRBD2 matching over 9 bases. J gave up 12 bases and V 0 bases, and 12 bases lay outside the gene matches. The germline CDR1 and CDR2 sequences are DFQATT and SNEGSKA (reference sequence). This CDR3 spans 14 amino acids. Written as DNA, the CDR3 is TGCAGTGCTAGAGATATGGGCGGGAGGGCCACACGGTACTTC. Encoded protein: CSARDMGGRATRYF.